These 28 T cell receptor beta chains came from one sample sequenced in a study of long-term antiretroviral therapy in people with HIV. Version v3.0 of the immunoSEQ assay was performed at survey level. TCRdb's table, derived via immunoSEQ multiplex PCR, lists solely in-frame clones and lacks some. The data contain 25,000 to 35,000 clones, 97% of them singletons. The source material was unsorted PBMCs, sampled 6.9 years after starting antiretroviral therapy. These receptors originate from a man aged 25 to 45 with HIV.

The CDR3 is CASSQVRGRMFYEQYF. The CDR3 DNA is TGTGCCAGCAGCCAAGTCAGGGGGCGCATGTTCTACGAGCAGTACTTC. The chain links TRBV14 to TRBJ2-7, with 8 bases aligning to TRBD1. V was pared by 1 base and J by 3 bases, with 8 bases of the junction left unmatched. CDR1 is SGHDN, CDR2 FVKESK, per germline. The CDR3 consists of 16 residues.

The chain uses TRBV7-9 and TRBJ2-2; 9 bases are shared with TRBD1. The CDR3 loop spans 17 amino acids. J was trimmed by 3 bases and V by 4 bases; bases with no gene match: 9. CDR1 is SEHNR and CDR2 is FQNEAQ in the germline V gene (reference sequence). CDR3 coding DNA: TGTGCCAGCAGCTCTTGGAGGACAGGGGAGGACACCGGGGAGCTGTTTTTT. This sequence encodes CASSSWRTGEDTGELFF.

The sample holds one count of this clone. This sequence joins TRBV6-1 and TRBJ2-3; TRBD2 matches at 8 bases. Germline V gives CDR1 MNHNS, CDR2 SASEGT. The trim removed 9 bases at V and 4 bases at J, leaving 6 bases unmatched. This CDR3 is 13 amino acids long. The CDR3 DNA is TGTGCCAGTGGGACTAGGAATCCAGATACGCAGTATTTT. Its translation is CASGTRNPDTQYF.

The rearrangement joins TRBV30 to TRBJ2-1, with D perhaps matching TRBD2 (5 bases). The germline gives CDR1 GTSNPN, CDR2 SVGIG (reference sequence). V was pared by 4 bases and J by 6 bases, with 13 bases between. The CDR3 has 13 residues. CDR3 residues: CAWTHSAGNEQFF. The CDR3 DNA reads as TGTGCCTGGACTCATAGCGCGGGCAATGAGCAGTTCTTC.

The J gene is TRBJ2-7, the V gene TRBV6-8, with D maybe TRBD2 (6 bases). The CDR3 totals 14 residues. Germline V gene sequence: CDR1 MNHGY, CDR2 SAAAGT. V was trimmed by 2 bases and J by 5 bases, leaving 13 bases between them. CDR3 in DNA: TGTGCCAGCAGTTACGCGGGGCCCGGGCACGAGCAGTACTTC. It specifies CASSYAGPGHEQYF.

In DNA form, the CDR3 reads TGTGCCAGCAGCGTAGTCGTACGGGGCACTGAAGCTTTCTTT. Protein sequence: CASSVVVRGTEAFF. The chain has TRBV9 and TRBJ1-1; D ambiguous. Trimming stripped 0 bases from V and 4 bases from J, with 10 bases between. The length of the CDR3 is 14 residues. The germline V gene has CDR1 SGDLS and CDR2 YYNGEE.

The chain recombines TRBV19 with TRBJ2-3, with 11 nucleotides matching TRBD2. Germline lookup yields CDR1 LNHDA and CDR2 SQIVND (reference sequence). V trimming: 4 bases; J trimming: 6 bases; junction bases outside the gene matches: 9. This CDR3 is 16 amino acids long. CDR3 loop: CASSRSSGRAVDTQYF. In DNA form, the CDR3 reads TGTGCCAGTAGTAGGAGTAGCGGGAGGGCCGTGGATACGCAGTATTTT.

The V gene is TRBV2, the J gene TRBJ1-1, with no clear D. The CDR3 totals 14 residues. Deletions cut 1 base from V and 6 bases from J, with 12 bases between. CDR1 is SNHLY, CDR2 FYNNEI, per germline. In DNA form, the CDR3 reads TGTGCCAGCAGTGAAGAAGAACGAAGCTCTGAAGCTTTCTTT. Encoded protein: CASSEEERSSEAFF.

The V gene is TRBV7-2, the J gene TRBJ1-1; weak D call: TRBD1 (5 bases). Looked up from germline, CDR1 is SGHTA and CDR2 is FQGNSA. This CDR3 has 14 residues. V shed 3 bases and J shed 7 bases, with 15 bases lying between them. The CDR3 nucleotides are TGTGCCAGCAGCTTTAATCGAGACAGTGTTGAAGCTTTCTTT. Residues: CASSFNRDSVEAFF. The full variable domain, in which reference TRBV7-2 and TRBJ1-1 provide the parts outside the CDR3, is GAGVSQSPSNKVTEKGKDVELRCDPISGHTALYWYRQSLGQGLEFLIYFQGNSAPDKSGLPSDRFSAERTGGSVSTLTIQRTQQEDSAVYLCASSFNRDSVEAFFGQGTRLTVV.

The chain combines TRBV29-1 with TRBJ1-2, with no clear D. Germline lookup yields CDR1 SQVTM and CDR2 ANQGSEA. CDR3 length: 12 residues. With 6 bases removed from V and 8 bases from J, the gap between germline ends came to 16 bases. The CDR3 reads CSVLAGSSGYTF. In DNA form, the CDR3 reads TGCAGCGTCCTCGCGGGCAGTAGCGGCTACACCTTC.

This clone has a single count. CDR3 amino acids: CASSLGTAGNTIYF. The CDR3 bases are TGCGCCAGCAGCTTGGGGACAGCTGGAAACACCATATATTTT. The V call is TRBV5-1, the J call TRBJ1-3; D possibly corresponds to TRBD1 (6 bases). CDR3 length: 14 amino acids. Trimming pared 0 bases from V and 2 bases from J, leaving 6 bases between. The germline V gene has CDR1 SGHRS and CDR2 YFSETQ.

CDR3 sequence: CASSQGGQGSFYGYTF. Here the CDR3 DNA reads TGCGCCAGCAGCCAAGGAGGGCAGGGGAGCTTCTATGGCTACACCTTC. The rearrangement links TRBV4-3 to TRBJ1-2, with D tentatively TRBD1 (6 bases). Trimming took 1 base from V and 4 from J, leaving 16 bases between them. CDR3 length: 16 amino acids. The germline gives CDR1 LGHNA, CDR2 YSLEER.

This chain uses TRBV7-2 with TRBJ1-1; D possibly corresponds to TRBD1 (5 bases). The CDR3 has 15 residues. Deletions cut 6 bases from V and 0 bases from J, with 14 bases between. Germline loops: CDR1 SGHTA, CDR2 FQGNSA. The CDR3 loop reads CASSSSGTVNTEAFF. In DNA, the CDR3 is TGTGCCAGCAGTTCATCAGGGACGGTGAACACTGAAGCTTTCTTT.

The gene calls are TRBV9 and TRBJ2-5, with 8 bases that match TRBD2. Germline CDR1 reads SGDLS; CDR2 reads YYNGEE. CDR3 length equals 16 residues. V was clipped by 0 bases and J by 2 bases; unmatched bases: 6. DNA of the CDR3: TGTGCCAGCAGCGTAGAAGGGACTAGACCTCAAGAGACCCAGTACTTC. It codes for CASSVEGTRPQETQYF.

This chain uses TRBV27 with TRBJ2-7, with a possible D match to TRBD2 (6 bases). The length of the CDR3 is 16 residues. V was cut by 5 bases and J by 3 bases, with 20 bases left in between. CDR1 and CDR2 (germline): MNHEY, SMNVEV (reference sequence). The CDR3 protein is CASSIGSRGGYYEQYF. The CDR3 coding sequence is TGTGCCAGCAGTATCGGGAGTCGCGGTGGGTACTACGAGCAGTACTTC.

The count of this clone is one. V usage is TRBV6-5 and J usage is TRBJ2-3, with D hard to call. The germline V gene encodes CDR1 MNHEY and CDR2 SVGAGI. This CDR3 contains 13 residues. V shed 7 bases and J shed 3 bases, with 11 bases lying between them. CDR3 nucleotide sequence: TGTGCCAGCACCCAGGCCCAGACAGATACGCAGTATTTT. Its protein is CASTQAQTDTQYF.

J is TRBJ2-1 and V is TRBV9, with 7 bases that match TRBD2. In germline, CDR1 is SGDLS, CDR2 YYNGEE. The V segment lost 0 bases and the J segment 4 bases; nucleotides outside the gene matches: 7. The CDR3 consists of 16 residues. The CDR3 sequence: CASSVEWGGVYNEQFF. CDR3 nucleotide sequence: TGTGCCAGCAGCGTAGAGTGGGGGGGGGTTTACAATGAGCAGTTCTTC.

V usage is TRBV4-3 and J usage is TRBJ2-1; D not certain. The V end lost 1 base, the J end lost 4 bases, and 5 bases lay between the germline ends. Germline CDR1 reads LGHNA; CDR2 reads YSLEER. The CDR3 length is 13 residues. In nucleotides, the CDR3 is TGCGCCAGCAGCCAAGTCCCTTACAATGAGCAGTTCTTC. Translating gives CASSQVPYNEQFF.

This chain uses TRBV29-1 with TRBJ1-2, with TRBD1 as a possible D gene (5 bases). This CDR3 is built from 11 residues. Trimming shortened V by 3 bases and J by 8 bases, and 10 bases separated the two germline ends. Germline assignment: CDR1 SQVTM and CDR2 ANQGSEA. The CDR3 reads CSVEGEGGYTF. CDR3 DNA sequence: TGCAGCGTTGAGGGGGAAGGAGGCTACACCTTC.

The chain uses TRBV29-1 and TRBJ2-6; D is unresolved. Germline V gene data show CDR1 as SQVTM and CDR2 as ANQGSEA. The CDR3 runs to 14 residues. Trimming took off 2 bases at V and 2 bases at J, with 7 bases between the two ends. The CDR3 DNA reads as TGCAGCGTTGAAAGGGTAGCTGGGGCCAACGTCCTGACTTTC. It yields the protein CSVERVAGANVLTF.

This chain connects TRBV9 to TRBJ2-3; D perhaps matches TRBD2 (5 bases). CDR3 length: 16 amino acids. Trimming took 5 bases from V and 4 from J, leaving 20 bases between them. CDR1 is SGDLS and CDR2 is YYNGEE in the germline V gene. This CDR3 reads CASRGLQGADPDTQYF. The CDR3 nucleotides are TGTGCCAGCAGGGGCCTCCAAGGAGCGGACCCAGATACGCAGTATTTT.

The CDR3 reads CASSEANSYNEQFF. CDR3 coding DNA: TGTGCCAGCAGTGAGGCTAATTCCTACAATGAGCAGTTCTTC. The chain uses TRBV2 and TRBJ2-1; D ambiguous. The CDR3 has 14 amino acids. V lost 3 bases and J lost 1, with 7 bases in between. Germline values: CDR1 SNHLY, CDR2 FYNNEI.

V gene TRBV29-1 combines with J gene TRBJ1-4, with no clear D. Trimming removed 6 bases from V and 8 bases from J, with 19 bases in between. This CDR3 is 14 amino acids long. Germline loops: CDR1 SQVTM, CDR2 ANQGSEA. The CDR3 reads CSVRKYRDTEKLFF. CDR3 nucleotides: TGCAGCGTACGAAAATACCGGGATACGGAAAAACTGTTTTTT. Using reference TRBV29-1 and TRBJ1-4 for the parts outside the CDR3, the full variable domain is SAVISQKPSRDICQRGTSLTIQCQVDSQVTMMFWYRQQPGQSLTLIATANQGSEATYESGFVIDKFPISRPNLTFSTLTVSNMSPEDSSIYLCSVRKYRDTEKLFFGSGTQLSVL.

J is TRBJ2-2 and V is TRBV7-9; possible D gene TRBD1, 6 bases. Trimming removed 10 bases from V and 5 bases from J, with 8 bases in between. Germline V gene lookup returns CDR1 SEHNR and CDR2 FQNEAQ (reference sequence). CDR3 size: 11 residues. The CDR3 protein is CATQGTGELFF. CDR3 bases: TGTGCCACCCAGGGGACCGGGGAGCTGTTTTTT.

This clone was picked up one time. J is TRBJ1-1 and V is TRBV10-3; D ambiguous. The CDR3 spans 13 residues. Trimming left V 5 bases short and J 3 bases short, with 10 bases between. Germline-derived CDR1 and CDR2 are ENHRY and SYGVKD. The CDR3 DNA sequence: TGTGCCATCAGTTGGGGTGAGGACACTGAAGCTTTCTTT. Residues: CAISWGEDTEAFF.

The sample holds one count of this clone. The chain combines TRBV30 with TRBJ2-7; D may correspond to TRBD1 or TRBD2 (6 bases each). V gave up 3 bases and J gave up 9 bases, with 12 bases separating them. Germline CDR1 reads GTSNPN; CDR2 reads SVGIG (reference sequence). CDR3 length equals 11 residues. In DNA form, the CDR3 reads TGTGCCTGGAGCGCACGGGGGCCGCAGTACTTC. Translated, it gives CAWSARGPQYF.

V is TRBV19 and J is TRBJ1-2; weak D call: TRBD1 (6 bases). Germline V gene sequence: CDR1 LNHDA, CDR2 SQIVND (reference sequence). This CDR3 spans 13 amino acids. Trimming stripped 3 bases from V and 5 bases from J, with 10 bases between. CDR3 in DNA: TGTGCCAGTAGTATCCCCAGGGGATATGGCTACACCTTC. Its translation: CASSIPRGYGYTF. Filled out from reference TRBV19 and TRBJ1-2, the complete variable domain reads DGGITQSPKYLFRKEGQNVTLSCEQNLNHDAMYWYRQDPGQGLRLIYYSQIVNDFQKGDIAEGYSVSREKKESFPLTVTSAQKNPTAFYLCASSIPRGYGYTFGSGTRLTVV.

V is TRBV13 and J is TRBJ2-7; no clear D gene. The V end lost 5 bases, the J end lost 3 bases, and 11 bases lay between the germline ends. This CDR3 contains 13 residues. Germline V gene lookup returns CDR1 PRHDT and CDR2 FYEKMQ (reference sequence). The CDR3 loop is CASSQETHYEQYF. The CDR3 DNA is TGTGCCAGCAGCCAGGAAACCCACTACGAGCAGTACTTC.